This entry is about one T cell receptor beta chain. The antigen remains unidentified. TCRdb reprocessed the 5' RACE reads; each CDR3 protein has one entry and no DNA is given. This sample contains around 450,000 distinct CDR3 sequences. This CDR3 comprises 15 residues. CDR1 LNHDA and CDR2 SQIVND come from the germline V gene (reference sequence). This record belongs to a study of monozygotic twins with inflammatory bowel disease. Study-level points and caveats: IBD patients exhibited fewer clonotypes shared with other individuals than healthy twins, particularly with disease activity.

The chain uses TRBV19 and TRBJ2-1; TCRdb returns TRBD2, unconfirmable since there is no DNA. The source of this sequence is a human donor with ulcerative colitis or Crohn's disease, or a healthy co-twin of an affected twin (not recorded which). The source material was blood. The CDR3 here is CASSIYSGFLDEQFF.